This TCR beta chain is drawn from a study of blood T cells in healthy people across ages. Combining a sample-barcoded 5' primer with a J-beta primer mix, a second PCR ran for about 7 to 11 cycles. TCRdb redid the calling of the 5' RACE reads with MiXCR, one entry per CDR3 protein. Here the sample spans about a million distinct CDR3 sequences, about 44% being singletons. Trimming pared 7 bases from V and 3 bases from J, leaving 10 bases between. Germline assignment: CDR1 DFQATT and CDR2 SNEGSKA (reference sequence). The CDR3 sequence is 11 residues long. The specimen sequenced was blood. The sequence came from a man younger than 45 in good health. The chain employs TRBV20-1 and TRBJ2-7; a possible D gene is TRBD1 (5 bases). The chain's CDR3 is CSGRGSYEQYF. The CDR3 DNA sequence: TGCAGTGGTAGGGGCAGCTACGAGCAGTACTTC.